This is a list of T cell receptor beta chains from one sample in a study of blood T cell repertoires in COVID-19. Data came from immunoSEQ multiplex PCR; TCRdb stores just in-frame clones and leaves some out. Among roughly 300,000 clones listed, approximately 83% were seen once. Input material: peripheral blood. These receptors came from a woman in her forties or fifties who had recovered from COVID-19. The CDR3 runs from the conserved cysteine through the conserved F or W. A D gene is named only where the DNA matches it firmly. Size values are once, few and many counts, or a class for expanded clones, and some rows have none.

J gene: TRBJ1-5
clone size: -
D gene: TRBD1
V gene: TRBV7-9
CDR3 DNA: TGTGCCAGCAGCTCGACAGGGGGCGGCCAGCCCCAGCATTTT
CDR3 protein: CASSSTGGGQPQHF

J gene: TRBJ2-2
clone size: -
D gene: -
V gene: TRBV3-1/TRBV3-2
CDR3 DNA: TGTGCCAGCAGCCAAGATGAAGCCCCCGGGGAGCTGTTTTTT
CDR3 protein: CASSQDEAPGELFF

J gene: TRBJ1-1
clone size: -
D gene: TRBD1
V gene: TRBV5-4
CDR3 DNA: TGTGCCAGCAGCCACACAGGGGGAAATCTGAACACTGAAGCTTTCTTT
CDR3 protein: CASSHTGGNLNTEAFF

J gene: TRBJ2-1
clone size: -
D gene: TRBD1
V gene: TRBV5-1
CDR3 DNA: TGCGCCAGCAGCTTGCGTGGGGACAGGGGCAATGAGCAGTTCTTC
CDR3 protein: CASSLRGDRGNEQFF

J gene: TRBJ1-2
clone size: once
D gene: -
V gene: TRBV2
CDR3 DNA: TGTGCCAGCAAGGGGGACCCTGATGGAGGCTACACCTTC
CDR3 protein: CASKGDPDGGYTF

J gene: TRBJ1-4
clone size: -
D gene: -
V gene: TRBV5-1
CDR3 DNA: TGCGCCAGCAGCTTTTCGGGAGGGTTGGATGAAAAACTGTTTTTT
CDR3 protein: CASSFSGGLDEKLFF

J gene: TRBJ1-6
clone size: -
D gene: -
V gene: TRBV5-6
CDR3 DNA: TGTGCCAGCAGCAGGAGGGTTGGCGATAATTCACCCCTCCACTTT
CDR3 protein: CASSRRVGDNSPLHF

J gene: TRBJ2-7
clone size: few
D gene: -
V gene: TRBV2
CDR3 DNA: TGTGCCAGCTTATGGGAGGTTCGCTCCTACGAGCAGTACTTC
CDR3 protein: CASLWEVRSYEQYF

J gene: TRBJ2-1
clone size: -
D gene: TRBD2
V gene: TRBV28
CDR3 DNA: TGTGCCAGCAGTCCAGCGGGGGGACCTGTCAATGAGCAGTTCTTC
CDR3 protein: CASSPAGGPVNEQFF

J gene: TRBJ1-1
clone size: -
D gene: TRBD1
V gene: TRBV2
CDR3 DNA: TGTGCCAGCAGTAGATCCCACGCAGGGGGCCTAGAAGCTTTCTTT
CDR3 protein: CASSRSHAGGLEAFF

J gene: TRBJ2-3
clone size: few
D gene: TRBD2
V gene: TRBV6-2/TRBV6-3
CDR3 DNA: TGTGCCAGCAGTTACAGCGGGATTAATACAGATACGCAGTATTTT
CDR3 protein: CASSYSGINTDTQYF